The next 28 T cell receptor beta chains were all read from a single sample in a study of T cell clonality in common variable immunodeficiency. Study results and limitations: Reportedly, TCR beta sequences from common variable immunodeficiency showed fewer deletions and N-nucleotide insertions.

Generated by immunoSEQ multiplex PCR, the TCRdb table keeps only in-frame clones and is missing some. The data show about 19,000 clones, with none appearing a single time. For these receptors, no antigen is known. The source material was peripheral blood mononuclear cells. The receptors stem from a human donor with common variable immunodeficiency.

This clone came up many times. Read sequence stops 3 residues before the CDR3 end, and the germline J gene provides the missing end. V gene TRBV20-1 combines with J gene TRBJ2-7; 8 bases line up with TRBD2. Germline V gene sequence: CDR1 DFQATT, CDR2 SNEGSKA (reference sequence). The CDR3 has 15 residues. With V trimmed by 1 base and J by 1 base, 6 bases remained unmatched. The covered CDR3 bases are TGCAGTGCTAGAGGAACTAGCGGAGCTTCCTACGAG. This gives the protein CSARGTSGASYE. In full, the CDR3 reads CSARGTSGASYEQYF.

This clone appeared many times. The read stops 3 residues short of the end of the CDR3; the missing end is completed from the germline J gene. The rearrangement joins TRBV20-1 to TRBJ1-6, with D perhaps TRBD1 (5 bases). This CDR3 spans 14 amino acids. The germline gives CDR1 DFQATT, CDR2 SNEGSKA (reference sequence). Partial CDR3 DNA: TGCAGTGCTAGAGATTCGGCAGGGCGAAAGCCC. This codes for CSARDSAGRKP. The whole CDR3 protein reads CSARDSAGRKPLHF.

This clone was picked up many times. Read coverage stops 3 residues before the CDR3 terminus; the germline J gene supplies the remainder. The chain carries TRBV2 and TRBJ2-1; D not certain. The length of the CDR3 is 14 residues. V lost 7 bases and J lost 0, with 10 bases in between. Germline V lookup: CDR1 SNHLY, CDR2 FYNNEI. The CDR3 sequence: CASNLAVSYNEQFF. CDR3 bases read: TGTGCCAGCAATTTGGCGGTCTCCTACAATGAG.

This clone was recorded at least ten times. The CDR3 is cut off 3 residues early in the read; its end comes from the germline J gene. The chain recombines TRBV2 with TRBJ1-1, with 9 bases identical to TRBD1. The V and J ends lost 3 bases and 3 bases, in that order; junction bases with no gene match: 8. The CDR3 contains 16 residues. Germline values: CDR1 SNHLY, CDR2 FYNNEI. The DNA read from the CDR3 is TGTGCCAGCAGTGATCCCTCGACAGGGGGGGACACTGAA. It encodes CASSDPSTGGDTE. Given in full, the CDR3 is CASSDPSTGGDTEAFF.

This clone was picked up many times. The read stops 3 residues short of the end of the CDR3; the missing end is completed from the germline J gene. The chain is built from TRBV10-3 and TRBJ2-2; unclear D gene. The germline V gene encodes CDR1 ENHRY and CDR2 SYGVKD. The CDR3 is 14 residues long. Trimming took off 5 bases at V and 2 bases at J, with 9 bases between the two ends. The CDR3 region is CAISTDANTGELFF. CDR3 DNA, as far as it was read: TGTGCCATCAGTACAGATGCTAACACCGGGGAG.

This clone appeared many times. The CDR3 DNA, read in part, is TGTGCCAGCAGCGCGGCAGGGAACGGTAACATT. It codes for CASSAAGNGNI. The CDR3 in its entirety is CASSAAGNGNIQYF. The chain couples TRBV7-3 to TRBJ2-4; possible D gene TRBD1, 5 bases. The CDR3 end falls 3 residues outside the read, so it is completed with the germline J gene. The CDR3 length is 14 residues. The V end was cut by 5 bases, the J end by 7 bases, with 15 bases between. The germline gives CDR1 SGHTA, CDR2 FQGTGA.

This clone was detected many times. With the read ending 3 residues before the CDR3 end, the germline J gene is used to fill in that end. This chain connects TRBV27 to TRBJ2-7, with 9 positions matching TRBD2. The CDR3 spans 14 residues. After removal of 2 bases from V and 5 bases from J, the junction contained 4 bases not matched to a gene. In germline, CDR1 is MNHEY, CDR2 SMNVEV (reference sequence). The sequenced part of the CDR3 DNA is TGTGCCAGCAGTTTAGCGGGAGGGAGCCACGAG. It specifies CASSLAGGSHE. The full CDR3 protein reads CASSLAGGSHEQYF.

This clone was observed at least ten times. The DNA ends 3 residues before the CDR3 does, and the rest of the CDR3 is filled in from the germline J gene. The chain employs TRBV12-3 or TRBV12-4 and TRBJ2-7; 9 bases agree with TRBD2. The CDR3 extends over 15 amino acids. V lost 1 base, J lost 2 bases, and 3 bases stayed unmatched. The sequenced CDR3 bases are TGTGCCAGCAGTTTAGGTGGCGGGAGGGCCTACGAG. It is translated as CASSLGGGRAYE. The full CDR3 protein reads CASSLGGGRAYEQYF.

This clone came up many times. The read ends 3 residues shy of where the CDR3 ends; the end is completed using the germline J gene. V usage is TRBV15 and J usage is TRBJ1-2; D is ambiguous. Germline CDR1 is LNHNV and CDR2 is YYDKDF (reference sequence). This CDR3 has 14 residues. With 0 bases removed from V and 7 bases from J, the gap between germline ends came to 12 bases. The sequenced part of the CDR3 DNA is TGTGCCACCAGCAGAGATATGGCCCCCAGTGGC. Encoded protein: CATSRDMAPSG. The CDR3 as a whole reads CATSRDMAPSGYTF.

This clone was detected a few times. The observed sequence ends 3 residues before the CDR3 terminus, with the missing tail filled in from the germline J gene. The genes are TRBV25-1 and TRBJ1-1; 9 bases align to TRBD1. In germline, CDR1 is MGHDK, CDR2 SYGVNS. V shed 8 bases, J shed 0 bases, and the junction held 7 bases outside the gene matches. The CDR3 contains 15 residues. This chain's CDR3 is CASGKTGGVNTEAFF. CDR3 DNA (partial): TGTGCCAGCGGAAAAACAGGGGGCGTGAACACTGAA.

This clone was found many times. The read falls 3 residues short of the CDR3 end, and the missing part is taken from the germline J gene. V gene TRBV5-1 combines with J gene TRBJ2-5, with 7 bases that match TRBD1. The CDR3 length is 14 residues. Germline V gene lookup returns CDR1 SGHRS and CDR2 YFSETQ. V gave up 4 bases and J gave up 1 base; unmatched junction bases: 4. The CDR3 bases that were read are TGCGCCAGCAGCGACTCAGGGGGCCAAGAGACC. It codes for CASSDSGGQET. The whole CDR3 protein is CASSDSGGQETQYF.

This clone was counted at least ten times. The DNA ends 3 residues before the CDR3 does, and the rest of the CDR3 is filled in from the germline J gene. The chain combines TRBV5-1 with TRBJ1-1; 8 bases are a match to TRBD1. Germline CDR1 and CDR2: SGHRS and YFSETQ. The CDR3 is made up of 14 amino acids. V trimming: 2 bases; J trimming: 1 base; junction bases outside the gene matches: 1. The sequenced part of the CDR3 DNA is TGCGCCAGCAGCTTTACAGGGGGGAACACTGAA. It is translated as CASSFTGGNTE. The entire CDR3 protein is CASSFTGGNTEAFF.

This clone came up many times. The sequenced fragment ends 3 residues before the CDR3 boundary, so the rest is inferred from the germline J gene. The chain carries TRBV18 and TRBJ2-7; 7 positions match TRBD1. The CDR3 extends over 14 amino acids. Losses at the gene ends were 5 bases for V and 4 bases for J; bases not matched to a gene: 8. Germline V lookup: CDR1 KGHSH, CDR2 LQKENI. This chain's CDR3 is CASSTGAQIYEQYF. Incomplete CDR3 DNA: TGTGCCAGCTCAACAGGGGCCCAAATATACGAG.

For this clone: The read finishes 3 residues shy of the CDR3 end, and the germline J gene is used to complete it. The chain combines TRBV2 with TRBJ1-5; D is unclear. Germline CDR1 is SNHLY and CDR2 is FYNNEI. The length of the CDR3 is 17 residues. V gave up 2 bases and J gave up 1 base, with 15 bases separating them. This CDR3 is CASSERGVGGSNQPQHF. The part of the CDR3 DNA that was read is TGTGCCAGCAGTGAACGGGGAGTAGGTGGGAGCAATCAGCCC.

CDR3 DNA (partial): TGTGCCTGGAGTCGTAGTCCAGGGCCCTCCTACGAG. It codes for CAWSRSPGPSYE. In full, the CDR3 is CAWSRSPGPSYEQYF. The genes are TRBV30 and TRBJ2-7, with a weak D call TRBD1 (5 bases). The read falls 3 residues short of the CDR3 end, and the missing part is taken from the germline J gene. CDR3 length: 15 residues. Trimming stripped 2 bases from V and 0 bases from J, with 14 bases between. CDR1 GTSNPN and CDR2 SVGIG come from the germline V gene (reference sequence).

Many counts were recorded for this clone. Read coverage stops 3 residues before the CDR3 terminus; the germline J gene supplies the remainder. This sequence joins TRBV18 and TRBJ1-5; 9 bases agree with TRBD1. The CDR3 extends over 16 amino acids. CDR1 and CDR2 (germline): KGHSH, LQKENI. Trimming at V came to 6 bases and at J to 4 bases, leaving 10 bases not matched to a gene. Incomplete CDR3 DNA: TGTGCCAGCTCCCCCTTAGGGACAGGGCCGAATCAGCCC. This sequence encodes CASSPLGTGPNQP. Given in full, the CDR3 is CASSPLGTGPNQPQHF.

A word on this clone: The CDR3 end lies 3 residues beyond the end of the read and is filled in from the germline J gene. The chain combines TRBV7-9 with TRBJ1-2; D remains unclear. The V and J ends lost 5 bases and 4 bases respectively, with 14 bases between them. CDR1 is SEHNR, CDR2 FQNEAQ, per germline (reference sequence). CDR3 length: 14 residues. Incomplete CDR3 DNA: TGTGCCAGCAGCCCTTACACCCTAGGCTATGGC. Translated, it gives CASSPYTLGYG. The full CDR3 is CASSPYTLGYGYTF.

Many counts were recorded for this clone. The read ends 3 residues before the CDR3 terminus; that terminus is restored from the germline J gene. The J gene is TRBJ2-7, the V gene TRBV2; the D gene is possibly TRBD1 (6 bases). Per the germline V gene, CDR1 is SNHLY and CDR2 is FYNNEI. CDR3 length: 13 residues. V was clipped by 6 bases and J by 5 bases, with 14 bases between them. CDR3: CASSQGLADEQYF. The CDR3 bases that were read are TGTGCCAGCAGCCAGGGGCTAGCAGACGAG.

This clone showed up many times. Coverage ceases 3 residues before the CDR3 finishes, and the germline J gene fills in the end. The V and J genes are TRBV10-1 and TRBJ1-2, with 8 bases that match TRBD1. This CDR3 has 13 amino acids. V gave up 5 bases and J gave up 5 bases; unmatched junction bases: 4. Germline loops: CDR1 WNHNN, CDR2 SYGVQD (reference sequence). The CDR3 here is CASSLDRAYGYTF. Partial CDR3 DNA: TGCGCCAGCAGTCTGGACAGGGCTTATGGC.

This clone was seen ten or more times. The observed sequence ends 3 residues before the CDR3 terminus, with the missing tail filled in from the germline J gene. The chain is built from TRBV20-1 and TRBJ2-1; TRBD2 matches at 11 bases. V gave up 6 bases and J gave up 9 bases; unmatched junction bases: 13. The CDR3 loop spans 15 amino acids. CDR1 DFQATT and CDR2 SNEGSKA come from the germline V gene (reference sequence). The CDR3 here is CSASTHSGRAAEQFF. The DNA read from the CDR3 is TGCAGTGCAAGCACCCATAGCGGGAGGGCCGCTGAG.

There are many counts of this clone. The read terminates 3 residues before the CDR3 end, so the remaining end is supplied by the germline J gene. The rearrangement joins TRBV5-1 to TRBJ2-3, with D perhaps TRBD1 (6 bases). Germline V gives CDR1 SGHRS, CDR2 YFSETQ. V was shortened by 0 bases and J by 1 base, with 12 bases between the two germline ends. This CDR3 has 16 residues. Incomplete CDR3 DNA: TGCGCCAGCAGCTTGGCAACAGGGAAACGCACAGATACG. It yields the protein CASSLATGKRTDT. The complete CDR3 sequence is CASSLATGKRTDTQYF.

Incomplete CDR3 DNA: TGTGCCAGCAGGGGGACAGGGGCCAACACCGGGGAG. Translation: CASRGTGANTGE. The entire CDR3 sequence reads CASRGTGANTGELFF. This chain joins TRBV2 and TRBJ2-2; 10 bases map to TRBD1. Read sequence stops 3 residues before the CDR3 end, and the germline J gene provides the missing end. The CDR3 length is 15 residues. Trimming took 6 bases from V and 2 from J; bases not matched to a gene: 3. Germline V CDR1 and CDR2: SNHLY, FYNNEI.

Many counts were recorded for this clone. The CDR3 extends 3 residues past the end of the read, so its final part is completed from the germline J gene. The genes are TRBV29-1 and TRBJ1-1; D not certain. This CDR3 contains 17 residues. CDR1 and CDR2 from the germline V gene are SQVTM and ANQGSEA. V was pared by 1 base and J by 0 bases, with 18 bases between. The CDR3 reads CSVEVVTKLSMNTEAFF. CDR3 bases read: TGCAGCGTTGAAGTTGTGACAAAACTTTCCATGAACACTGAA.

This clone came up many times. The read stops 3 residues short of the end of the CDR3; the missing end is completed from the germline J gene. The chain carries TRBV7-9 and TRBJ1-2; 8 nucleotides agree with TRBD1. Germline V gene lookup returns CDR1 SEHNR and CDR2 FQNEAQ (reference sequence). CDR3 length: 15 amino acids. This CDR3 is CASSLDVQGAHGYTF. The sequenced CDR3 bases are TGTGCCAGCAGCTTGGACGTTCAGGGGGCTCACGGC. Full variable domain (missing parts from reference TRBV7-9 and TRBJ1-2): DTGVSQNPRHKITKRGQNVTFRCDPISEHNRLYWYRQTLGQGPEFLTYFQNEAQLEKSRLLSDRFSAERPKGSFSTLEIQRTEQGDSAMYLCASSLDVQGAHGYTFGSGTRLTVV.

Many counts were recorded for this clone. Read sequence stops 3 residues before the CDR3 end, and the germline J gene provides the missing end. This chain links TRBV5-1 with TRBJ2-3, with TRBD2 matching over 8 bases. Germline V CDR1 and CDR2: SGHRS, YFSETQ. The trim removed 0 bases at V and 2 bases at J, leaving 8 bases unmatched. The CDR3 consists of 17 residues. The DNA read from the CDR3 is TGCGCCAGCAGCTTGGAGTCTACTAGCGGAACCACAGATACG. This sequence encodes CASSLESTSGTTDT. From start to end, the CDR3 is CASSLESTSGTTDTQYF. The full variable domain, rest sourced from reference TRBV5-1 and TRBJ2-3, is KAGVTQTPRYLIKTRGQQVTLSCSPISGHRSVSWYQQTPGQGLQFLFEYFSETQRNKGNFPGRFSGRQFSNSRSEMNVSTLELGDSALYLCASSLESTSGTTDTQYFGPGTRLTVL.

This clone was picked up many times. The missing CDR3 end, 3 residues past where the read stops, is filled in from the germline J gene. The chain has TRBV9 and TRBJ2-3; 12 bases align to TRBD2. CDR1 SGDLS and CDR2 YYNGEE come from the germline V gene. The CDR3 spans 18 residues. The V segment lost 2 bases and the J segment 0 bases; nucleotides outside the gene matches: 7. CDR3 amino acids: CASSVTLAGGLSTDTQYF. The CDR3 bases that were read are TGTGCCAGCAGCGTTACACTAGCGGGAGGCCTGAGCACAGATACG.

A few counts support this clone. The read ends 3 residues before the CDR3 terminus; that terminus is restored from the germline J gene. This chain uses TRBV5-1 with TRBJ2-7; the match to TRBD1 covers 9 bases. CDR3 length: 13 amino acids. The ends lost 3 bases at V and 3 bases at J; junction bases unmatched: 1. The V gene's germline CDR1 is SGHRS and CDR2 YFSETQ. CDR3 sequence: CASSSGQGYEQYF. The part of the CDR3 DNA that was read is TGCGCCAGCAGCTCGGGACAGGGCTACGAG.

This clone was counted ten times or more. Sequencing ends 3 residues short of the CDR3 end; the germline J gene provides the rest. This chain links TRBV6-2 or TRBV6-3 with TRBJ1-1; TRBD1 aligns across 7 bases. Germline lookup yields CDR1 MNHEY and CDR2 SVGEGT. V lost 0 bases and J lost 4; bases outside the gene matches: 5. The CDR3 has 15 residues. This CDR3 is CASSYSTGSLTEAFF. The DNA read from the CDR3 is TGTGCCAGCAGTTACTCGACAGGGAGTCTCACTGAA.